This is a list of T cell receptor beta chains from one sample in a study of T and B cells in COVID-19 patients. A single record per CDR3 protein comes from TCRdb applying MiXCR to the multiplex PCR reads. The data hold about 3,800 distinct CDR3 sequences, with roughly 20% observed a single time. Sequences were obtained from blood. These receptors originate from a human donor with active COVID-19. CDR3s include the opening cysteine and the closing phenylalanine or tryptophan. The D gene is left open where the match is weak. Not every row has a clone size; where given, it reads once, few, many or a size class.

TRBV5-1,NA,TRBJ2-3,many,TGCGCCAGCAGCTTCGGGACTTCCACAGATACGCAGTATTTT,CASSFGTSTDTQYF
TRBV5-1,TRBD2,TRBJ2-7,NA,TGCGCCAGCAGCTTTGGGCGGGGGATCTACGAGCAGTACTTC,CASSFGRGIYEQYF
TRBV29-1,NA,TRBJ2-5,large,TGCAGCGCACGCCGGGAGCCGGGGGAGACCCAGTACTTC,CSARREPGETQYF
TRBV19,NA,TRBJ1-3,medium-sized,TGTGCCAGTAGGGGCTTCTCTGGAAACACCATATATTTT,CASRGFSGNTIYF
TRBV19,NA,TRBJ1-5,few,TGTGCCAGTAGCCCTGGGAGGGCATTGGTGGGCAATCAGCCCCAGCATTTT,CASSPGRALVGNQPQHF
TRBV5-1,TRBD1,TRBJ2-3,few,TGCGCCAGCAGCGGGGGACAGGGGGCAGGAGATACGCAGTATTTT,CASSGGQGAGDTQYF
TRBV29-1,TRBD1,TRBJ1-6,NA,TGCAGCGGCGGACAGGGCAGGAGCTCCTATAATTCACCCCTCCACTTT,CSGGQGRSSYNSPLHF
TRBV6-5,NA,TRBJ2-5,medium-sized,TGTGCCAGCAGTTACTCTGGGTCGCAGGCGGCGGAGACCCAGTACTTC,CASSYSGSQAAETQYF
TRBV5-1,NA,TRBJ2-2,few,TGCGCCAGCCGATCCTCTATTCGGGGCACCGGGGAGCTGTTTTTT,CASRSSIRGTGELFF
TRBV27,NA,TRBJ1-2,medium-sized,TGTGCCAGCAGGGGATGGGGGAAGGAGAACTATGGCTACACCTTC,CASRGWGKENYGYTF
TRBV13,NA,TRBJ2-5,few,TGTGCCAGCAGCTCCACAGTGTACCAAGAGACCCAGTACTTC,CASSSTVYQETQYF
TRBV5-1,NA,TRBJ1-3,medium-sized,TGCGCCAGCAGCCCGGACATTCGCTCTGGAAACACCATATATTTT,CASSPDIRSGNTIYF
TRBV7-9,NA,TRBJ1-3,few,TGTGCCAGCAGCTCGGAGGGGAACACCATATATTTT,CASSSEGNTIYF
TRBV5-1,NA,TRBJ2-7,few,TGCGCCAGCAGTCTCCCAGGAGTGTACGAGCAGTACTTC,CASSLPGVYEQYF
TRBV7-9,NA,TRBJ1-1,NA,TGTGCCAGCAGCCCGAGGACAGAGAACACTGAAGCTTTCTTT,CASSPRTENTEAFF
TRBV6-1,NA,TRBJ2-3,many,TGTGCCAGCAGTGAATTAGGGGGGGTAGGGGATACGCAGTATTTT,CASSELGGVGDTQYF
TRBV12-3/TRBV12-4,NA,TRBJ1-1,NA,TGTGCCAGCATCTCCCGAGGGCTGTACACTGAAGCTTTCTTT,CASISRGLYTEAFF
TRBV5-1,NA,TRBJ2-7,NA,TGCGCCAGCAGCTTTGGGTGGGGGATCTACGAGCAGTACTTC,CASSFGWGIYEQYF
TRBV10-1,NA,TRBJ1-1,NA,TGTGCCATCAGTGAGTCCGACGGTAACCCTGAAGCTTTCTTT,CAISESDGNPEAFF
TRBV19,TRBD1,TRBJ2-2,medium-sized,TGTGCCAGTAGTATGATGGGGACAGCGAACACCGGGGAGCTGTTTTTT,CASSMMGTANTGELFF
TRBV30,TRBD1,TRBJ1-6,medium-sized,TGTGCCTGGAGTTCCGGACAGGTCCATTCACCCCTCCACTTT,CAWSSGQVHSPLHF
TRBV6-5,NA,TRBJ2-3,medium-sized,TGTGCCAGCAGCTTGGGGGACTGGCGGGATACGCAGTATTTT,CASSLGDWRDTQYF
TRBV12-3/TRBV12-4,TRBD1,TRBJ1-2,NA,TGTGCCAGCAGTTTAGCGCTTGGGACAGGGGATGGCTACACCTTC,CASSLALGTGDGYTF
TRBV5-4,TRBD1,TRBJ1-1,many,TGTGCCAGCAGCCCGAGGGACAGTAAGGGCACTGAAGCTTTCTTT,CASSPRDSKGTEAFF
TRBV20-1,TRBD2,TRBJ2-5,NA,TGCAGTGCTCCCCACGGGGGGGTTCAAGAGACCCAGTACTTC,CSAPHGGVQETQYF
TRBV6-2/TRBV6-3,TRBD1,TRBJ1-1,many,TGTGCCAGCATCGAGGACAGGAGCAGATTCACTGAAGCTTTCTTT,CASIEDRSRFTEAFF
TRBV11-3,NA,TRBJ1-6,medium-sized,TGTGCCAGCAGCTTATCTTCGCAAAGGGATTCACCCCTCCACTTT,CASSLSSQRDSPLHF
TRBV5-5,NA,TRBJ2-7,medium-sized,TGTGCCAGCAGCGTCCGTCCCATCCGCTCCTACGAGCAGTACTTC,CASSVRPIRSYEQYF
TRBV12-3/TRBV12-4,NA,TRBJ2-2,medium-sized,TGTGCCAGCAGTTGGGGGCAGGACACCGGGGAGCTGTTTTTT,CASSWGQDTGELFF
TRBV19,TRBD2,TRBJ2-1,medium-sized,TGTGCCAGTAGTACCCAGCGGGGGGGCCGCAATGAGCAGTTCTTC,CASSTQRGGRNEQFF
TRBV6-5,TRBD2,TRBJ2-3,NA,TGTGCCAGCAGCCTTCTAGCGGGGGGGCTAGATACGCAGTATTTT,CASSLLAGGLDTQYF
TRBV20-1,NA,TRBJ2-2,NA,TGCAGTGCTAGAACCGACGGGAGTAACACCGGGGAGCTGTTTTTT,CSARTDGSNTGELFF
TRBV21-1,NA,TRBJ1-5,NA,TGTGCCAGCAGCAAAGAGGCCTCTAGCAATCAGCCCCAGCATTTT,CASSKEASSNQPQHF
TRBV20-1,NA,TRBJ1-5,NA,TGCAGTGCTAGAGGGGCAGAGAATAGCAATCAGCCCCAGCATTTT,CSARGAENSNQPQHF
TRBV4-3,TRBD1,TRBJ1-1,NA,TGCGCCAGCAGCCGAACACAGGGACAGGGCACTGAAGCTTTCTTT,CASSRTQGQGTEAFF
TRBV29-1,TRBD1,TRBJ2-7,NA,TGCAGCGCCTCGACAGGGGGTCCCTACGAGCAGTACTTC,CSASTGGPYEQYF
TRBV7-2,NA,TRBJ1-5,NA,TGTGCCAGCAGCTTAGACGGGGGGTTGCGGCCCCAGCATTTT,CASSLDGGLRPQHF
TRBV5-1,NA,TRBJ2-7,many,TGCGCCAGCAGCCAGGGTCTTTCCGGGCCCAGCAGGCCGTACGAGCAGTACTTC,CASSQGLSGPSRPYEQYF
TRBV5-1,TRBD1,TRBJ1-2,many,TGCGCCAGCAGCTCCGGACAGGCCCTTAGCTACACCTTC,CASSSGQALSYTF
TRBV5-6,TRBD1,TRBJ2-1,NA,TGTGCCAGCAGCTTGGGGGACAGGGGTGTGCAGTTCTTC,CASSLGDRGVQFF
TRBV18,TRBD1,TRBJ2-7,medium-sized,TGTGCCAGCTCAGATGGGACAGGGCCTAGAGAGCAGTACTTC,CASSDGTGPREQYF
TRBV6-1,TRBD1,TRBJ2-2,NA,TGTGCCAGCAGTGTTGGGGACAGGGGGGCCACCGGGGAGCTGTTTTTT,CASSVGDRGATGELFF
TRBV11-3,TRBD1,TRBJ2-5,many,TGTGCCAGCAGCAAGACAGGGGGCGAAGAGACCCAGTACTTC,CASSKTGGEETQYF
TRBV4-2,TRBD2,TRBJ2-3,NA,TGTGCCAGCAGCCAAGATAAGGCTAGCGGGGGAGATACGCAGTATTTT,CASSQDKASGGDTQYF
TRBV6-1,NA,TRBJ2-3,NA,TGTGCCAGCAGGGGGCCCAGGGTTTTAACCTTGACAGATTCGCAGTATTTT,CASRGPRVLTLTDSQYF
TRBV12-3/TRBV12-4,TRBD1,TRBJ1-6,few,TGTGCCAGCAGTACAGGGGCTAGTTCACCCCTCCACTTT,CASSTGASSPLHF